This T cell receptor beta chain is from a study of shared clonotypes between healthy human individuals. Study donors comprised healthy, HIV-negative adults devoid of recent acute infection or vaccination. Profiling relied on immunoSEQ multiplex PCR, and the TCRdb table lists in-frame clones only, not all of them. The repertoire holds 550,000 to 600,000 clones, with around 76% as singletons. Trimming cost V 8 bases and J 9 bases; bases outside gene matches: 7. Per germline, CDR1 MNHEY and CDR2 SVGAGI. CDR3 size: 13 residues. The receptor was derived from a middle-aged woman in good health. Some clones in this sample may be carry-over from other donors' samples. Sequenced sample: PBMCs. J is TRBJ1-5 and V is TRBV6-5, with 10 positions matching TRBD1. The DNA of the CDR3 is TGTGCCAGCCGGGACAGGGACAGGGGGCCCCAGCATTTT. Protein: CASRDRDRGPQHF.